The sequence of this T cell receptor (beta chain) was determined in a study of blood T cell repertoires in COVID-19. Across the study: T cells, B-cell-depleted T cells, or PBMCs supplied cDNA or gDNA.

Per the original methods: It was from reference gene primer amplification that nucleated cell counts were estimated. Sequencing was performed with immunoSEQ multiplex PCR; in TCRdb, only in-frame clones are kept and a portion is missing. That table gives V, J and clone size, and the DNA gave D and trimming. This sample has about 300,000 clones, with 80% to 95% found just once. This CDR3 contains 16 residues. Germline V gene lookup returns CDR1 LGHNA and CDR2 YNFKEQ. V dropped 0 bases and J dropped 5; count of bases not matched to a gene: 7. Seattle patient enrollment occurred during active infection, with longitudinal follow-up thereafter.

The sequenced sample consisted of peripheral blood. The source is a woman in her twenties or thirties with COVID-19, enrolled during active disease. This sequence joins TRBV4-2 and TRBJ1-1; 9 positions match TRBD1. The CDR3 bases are TGTGCCAGCAGCCAAGAACAGGGACAGGGCGGAACTGAAGCTTTCTTT. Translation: CASSQEQGQGGTEAFF.